This is a list of T cell receptor beta chains from one sample in a study of molecular identifiers for immune sequencing clone quantification. TCRdb independently ran MiXCR on the PCR reads; one entry per CDR3 protein. The table lists about 100,000 distinct CDR3 sequences, around a fifth of them singletons. Sequencing was carried out using naive CD8+ T cells from blood, with Jurkat cell RNA spiked in. The receptors come from a human donor in good health. Some libraries in this study had Jurkat cell RNA spiked in. CDR3s include the opening cysteine and the closing phenylalanine or tryptophan. A D gene is named only where the DNA matches it firmly. Some rows have no size entry. The others give once, few or many, or a class for an expanded clone.

j_gene,abundance,v_gene,d_gene,CDR3nt,CDR3aa
TRBJ1-5,many,TRBV6-5,NA,TGTGCCAGCAGTTACTCGCATAGCAATCAGCCCCAGCATTTT,CASSYSHSNQPQHF
TRBJ2-7,many,TRBV28,NA,TGTGCCAGCAGCTGGCAGAGTACCGAGCAGTACTTC,CASSWQSTEQYF
TRBJ2-1,NA,TRBV6-5,TRBD2,TGTGCCAGCAGTTACTACTCAGCGGGGATGGATGAGCAGTTCTTC,CASSYYSAGMDEQFF
TRBJ1-1,many,TRBV13,NA,TGTGCCAGCAGCCCATTTGGTTTGACCCTTGAAGCTTTCTTT,CASSPFGLTLEAFF
TRBJ1-5,many,TRBV7-9,NA,TGTGCCAGCAGCCCTAGCGACAGCTATAGCAATCAGCCCCAGCATTTT,CASSPSDSYSNQPQHF
TRBJ2-3,once,TRBV20-1,NA,TGCAGTGCTAGCCTTGAGGGGACCACCACAGATACGCAGTATTTT,CSASLEGTTTDTQYF
TRBJ1-6,NA,TRBV28,NA,TGTGCCAGCAGTTCCACTACAGGGTCGAGCTCCTATAATTCACCCCTCCACTTT,CASSSTTGSSSYNSPLHF
TRBJ2-3,few,TRBV7-7,NA,TGTGCTAGCAGCCACACCCCAGCACCCACAGATACGCAGTATTTT,CASSHTPAPTDTQYF
TRBJ2-1,many,TRBV20-1,NA,TGCAGTGCTAGGGGTAACGATGAGCCAACCTGGGCGGATGAGCAGTTCTTC,CSARGNDEPTWADEQFF
TRBJ2-5,many,TRBV12-3/TRBV12-4,NA,TGTGCCCCCTTCGGGGACCGAGGCAGGGTCGGAGAGACCCAGTACTTC,CAPFGDRGRVGETQYF
TRBJ1-1,few,TRBV27,NA,TGTGCCAGCAGTTCCTCTACAGGCGCCCGGGGCACTGAAGCTTTCTTT,CASSSSTGARGTEAFF
TRBJ1-1,NA,TRBV6-5,NA,TGTGCCAGCAGTGGAGGACCTGGCGAAGCTTTCTTT,CASSGGPGEAFF
TRBJ2-3,many,TRBV24-1,NA,TGTGCCACCAGTGACCCTGACAGATTGGATACGCAGTATTTT,CATSDPDRLDTQYF
TRBJ2-1,NA,TRBV5-6,NA,TGTGCCAGCAGCTCATCCCTATACAATGAGCAGTTCTTC,CASSSSLYNEQFF
TRBJ2-6,many,TRBV3-1,TRBD1,TGTGCCAGCAGCCAATTGAGGACAGGGGGCTTAGGGGCCAACGTCCTGACTTTC,CASSQLRTGGLGANVLTF
TRBJ2-3,many,TRBV30,NA,TGTGCCTGGAGTCATGGGGCCCTAAGCACAGATACGCAGTATTTT,CAWSHGALSTDTQYF
TRBJ2-7,many,TRBV28,TRBD2,TGTGCCAGCAGTGCAACTGGGGGGGGAGCTCCCCGCTCCTACGAGCAGTACTTC,CASSATGGGAPRSYEQYF
TRBJ1-2,many,TRBV11-2,TRBD1,TGTGCCAGCAGCTCCGTAACAGGGGGCGTCTATGGCTACACCTTC,CASSSVTGGVYGYTF
TRBJ2-3,many,TRBV20-1,NA,TGCAGTGGACGGGAGTTTGGGGCTAGCACAGATACGCAGTATTTT,CSGREFGASTDTQYF
TRBJ2-1,many,TRBV28,NA,TGTGCCAGCAGTTTAGAACGATACAATGAGCAGTTCTTC,CASSLERYNEQFF
TRBJ2-7,many,TRBV7-9,TRBD2,TGTGCCAGCAGCTCTACGAGCGGGAGGGCCTACGAGCAGTACTTC,CASSSTSGRAYEQYF
TRBJ2-3,many,TRBV9,NA,TGTGCCAGCACCAGGGATTCAGATACGCAGTATTTT,CASTRDSDTQYF
TRBJ2-7,many,TRBV28,TRBD1,TGTGCCAGCAGACCCCCGGGGACAGGGATACAAAGCTCCTTC,CASRPPGTGIQSSF
TRBJ2-3,many,TRBV11-1,TRBD2,TGTGCCAGCAGCACCCGACTAGCGGAAGATACGCAGTATTTT,CASSTRLAEDTQYF
TRBJ1-1,NA,TRBV5-3,NA,TGTGCCAGCAGCTCCGGCGGGTGGAGGGGCGCAACTGAAGCTTTCTTT,CASSSGGWRGATEAFF